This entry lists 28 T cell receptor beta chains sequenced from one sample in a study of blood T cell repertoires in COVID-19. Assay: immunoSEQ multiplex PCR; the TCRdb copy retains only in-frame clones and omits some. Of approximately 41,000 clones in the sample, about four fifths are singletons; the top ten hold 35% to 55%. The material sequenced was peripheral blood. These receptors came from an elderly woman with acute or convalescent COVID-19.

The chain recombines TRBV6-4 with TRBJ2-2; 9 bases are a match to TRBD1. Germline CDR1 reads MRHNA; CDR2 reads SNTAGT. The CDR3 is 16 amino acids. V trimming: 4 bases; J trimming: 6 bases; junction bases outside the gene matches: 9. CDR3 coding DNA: TGTGCCAGCAGTGCCAATCCGGGACAGGGATCCGGGGAGCTGTTTTTT. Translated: CASSANPGQGSGELFF.

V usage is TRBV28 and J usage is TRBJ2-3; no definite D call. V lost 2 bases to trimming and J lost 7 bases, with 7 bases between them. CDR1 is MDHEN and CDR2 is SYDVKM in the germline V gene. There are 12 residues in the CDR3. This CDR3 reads CASSLILHTQYF. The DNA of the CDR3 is TGTGCCAGCAGTTTAATCCTTCATACGCAGTATTTT.

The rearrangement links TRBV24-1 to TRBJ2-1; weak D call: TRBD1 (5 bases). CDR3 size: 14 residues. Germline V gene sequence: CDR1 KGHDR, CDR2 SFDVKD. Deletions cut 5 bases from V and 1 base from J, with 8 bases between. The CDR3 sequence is CATSAQGSYNEQFF. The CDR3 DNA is TGTGCCACCAGTGCGCAGGGATCCTACAATGAGCAGTTCTTC.

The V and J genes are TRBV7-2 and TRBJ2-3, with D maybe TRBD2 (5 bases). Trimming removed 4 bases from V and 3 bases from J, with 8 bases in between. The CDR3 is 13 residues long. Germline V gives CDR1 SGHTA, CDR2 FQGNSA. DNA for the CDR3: TGTGCCAGCAGCTACCGACTAACAGATACGCAGTATTTT. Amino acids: CASSYRLTDTQYF. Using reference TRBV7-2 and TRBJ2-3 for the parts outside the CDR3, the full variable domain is GAGVSQSPSNKVTEKGKDVELRCDPISGHTALYWYRQSLGQGLEFLIYFQGNSAPDKSGLPSDRFSAERTGGSVSTLTIQRTQQEDSAVYLCASSYRLTDTQYFGPGTRLTVL.

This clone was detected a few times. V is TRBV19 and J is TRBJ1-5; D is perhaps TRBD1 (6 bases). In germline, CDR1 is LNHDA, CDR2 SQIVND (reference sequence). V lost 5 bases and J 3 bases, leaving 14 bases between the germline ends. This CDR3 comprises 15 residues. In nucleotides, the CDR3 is TGTGCCAGTAGTCCGCAGTGGGGGCCCAATCAGCCCCAGCATTTT. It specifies CASSPQWGPNQPQHF.

The CDR3 DNA reads TGTGCCAGCAGCTTCTATAGGGGATACGAGCAGTACTTC. Protein sequence: CASSFYRGYEQYF. The gene calls are TRBV11-2 and TRBJ2-7; D might be TRBD1 (5 bases). This CDR3 is built from 13 residues. Germline CDR1 SGHAT, CDR2 FQNNGV. V was cut by 3 bases and J by 4 bases, with 10 bases left in between.

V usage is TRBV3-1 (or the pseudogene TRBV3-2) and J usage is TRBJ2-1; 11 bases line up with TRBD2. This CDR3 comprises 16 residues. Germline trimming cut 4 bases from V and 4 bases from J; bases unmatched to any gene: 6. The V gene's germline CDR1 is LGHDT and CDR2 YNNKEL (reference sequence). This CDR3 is CASSLPLAGGYNEQFF. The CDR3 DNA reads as TGTGCCAGCAGCCTTCCCCTAGCGGGGGGTTACAATGAGCAGTTCTTC.

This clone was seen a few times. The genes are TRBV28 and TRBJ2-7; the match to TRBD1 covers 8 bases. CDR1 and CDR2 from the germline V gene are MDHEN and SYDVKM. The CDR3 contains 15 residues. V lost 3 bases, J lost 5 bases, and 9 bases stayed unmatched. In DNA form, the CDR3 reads TGTGCCAGCAGTTTCAGGGGGCGCGTTGGCCACGAGCAGTACTTC. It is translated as CASSFRGRVGHEQYF.

The DNA for the CDR3 is TGCGCCAGCAGCAACAGGGTTGGGGACACTGAAGCTTTCTTT. Translated, it gives CASSNRVGDTEAFF. The V gene is TRBV5-1, the J gene TRBJ1-1, with a weak D call TRBD1 (6 bases). The CDR3 is made up of 14 amino acids. From germline, CDR1 is SGHRS and CDR2 YFSETQ. Trimming shortened V by 4 bases and J by 3 bases, and 13 bases separated the two germline ends.

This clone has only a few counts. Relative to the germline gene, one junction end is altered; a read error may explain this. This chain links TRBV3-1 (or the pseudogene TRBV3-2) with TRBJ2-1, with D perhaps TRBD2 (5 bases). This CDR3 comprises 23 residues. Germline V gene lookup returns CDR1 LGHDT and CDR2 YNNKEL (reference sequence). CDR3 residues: CASNQQVLLLCPTGEPPYNEQFF. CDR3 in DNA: TGTGCCAGCAACCAACAAGTTCTCCTACTTTGCCCAACCGGGGAACCGCCCTACAATGAGCAGTTCTTC.

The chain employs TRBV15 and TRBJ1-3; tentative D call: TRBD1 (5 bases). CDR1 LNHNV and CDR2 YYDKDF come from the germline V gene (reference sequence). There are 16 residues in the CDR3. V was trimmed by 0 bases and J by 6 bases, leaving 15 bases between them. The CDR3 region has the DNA TGTGCCACCAGCAGAGATTGGGCAGGGCAGCAAAACACCATATATTTT. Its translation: CATSRDWAGQQNTIYF.

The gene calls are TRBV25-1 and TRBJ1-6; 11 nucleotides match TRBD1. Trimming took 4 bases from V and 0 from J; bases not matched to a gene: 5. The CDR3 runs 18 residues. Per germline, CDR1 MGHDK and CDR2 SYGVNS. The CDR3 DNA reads TGTGCCAGCAGTGTAGGGACAGGGGGGACCTCCTATAATTCACCCCTCCACTTT. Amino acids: CASSVGTGGTSYNSPLHF.

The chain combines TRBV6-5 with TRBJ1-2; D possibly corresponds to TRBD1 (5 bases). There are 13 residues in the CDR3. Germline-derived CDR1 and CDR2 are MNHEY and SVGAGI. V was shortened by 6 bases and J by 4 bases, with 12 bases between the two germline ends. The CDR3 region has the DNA TGTGCCAGCAGGCCCGGGGGAGGCTATGGCTACACCTTC. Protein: CASRPGGGYGYTF.

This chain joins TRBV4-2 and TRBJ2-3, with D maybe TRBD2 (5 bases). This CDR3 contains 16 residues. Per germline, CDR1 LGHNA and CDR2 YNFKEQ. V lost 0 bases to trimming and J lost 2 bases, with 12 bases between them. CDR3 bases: TGTGCCAGCAGCCAAGAAAATCGGCTAGCCACAGATACGCAGTATTTT. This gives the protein CASSQENRLATDTQYF.

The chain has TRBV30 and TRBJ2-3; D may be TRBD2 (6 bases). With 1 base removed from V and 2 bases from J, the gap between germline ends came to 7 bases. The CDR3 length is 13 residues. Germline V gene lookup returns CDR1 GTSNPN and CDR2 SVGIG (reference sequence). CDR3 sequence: CAWSAGATDTQYF. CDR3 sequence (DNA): TGTGCCTGGAGTGCGGGAGCCACAGATACGCAGTATTTT.

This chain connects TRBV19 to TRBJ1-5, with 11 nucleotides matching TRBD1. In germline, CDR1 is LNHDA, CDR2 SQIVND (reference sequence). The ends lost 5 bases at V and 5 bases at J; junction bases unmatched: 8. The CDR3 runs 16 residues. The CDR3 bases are TGTGCCAGTAGTGCGAAACCGGGACAGGGGGATCAGCCCCAGCATTTT. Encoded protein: CASSAKPGQGDQPQHF.

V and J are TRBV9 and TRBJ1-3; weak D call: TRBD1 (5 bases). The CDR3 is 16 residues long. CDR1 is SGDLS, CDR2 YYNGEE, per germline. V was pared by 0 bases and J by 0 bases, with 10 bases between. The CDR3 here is CASSVAVGVSGNTIYF. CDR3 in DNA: TGTGCCAGCAGCGTAGCTGTAGGGGTCTCTGGAAACACCATATATTTT.

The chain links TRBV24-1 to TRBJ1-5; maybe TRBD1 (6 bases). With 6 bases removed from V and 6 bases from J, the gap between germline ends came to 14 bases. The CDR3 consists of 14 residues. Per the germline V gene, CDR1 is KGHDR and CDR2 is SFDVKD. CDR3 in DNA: TGTGCCACCAGTTTACCAGGGGATGGTCAGCCCCAGCATTTT. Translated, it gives CATSLPGDGQPQHF.

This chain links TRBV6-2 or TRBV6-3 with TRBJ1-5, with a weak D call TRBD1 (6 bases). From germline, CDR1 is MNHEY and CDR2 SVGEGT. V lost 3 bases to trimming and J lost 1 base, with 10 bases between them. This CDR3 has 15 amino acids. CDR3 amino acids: CASSYQGLSNQPQHF. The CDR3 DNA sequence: TGTGCCAGCAGTTATCAGGGGTTGAGCAATCAGCCCCAGCATTTT.

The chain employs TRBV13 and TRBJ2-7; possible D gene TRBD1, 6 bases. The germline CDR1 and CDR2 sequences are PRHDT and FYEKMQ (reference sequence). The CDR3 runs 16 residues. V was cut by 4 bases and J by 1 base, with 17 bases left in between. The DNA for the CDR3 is TGTGCCAGCAGCTGGCGCCCCCGGGACAATTCCTACGAGCAGTACTTC. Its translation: CASSWRPRDNSYEQYF.

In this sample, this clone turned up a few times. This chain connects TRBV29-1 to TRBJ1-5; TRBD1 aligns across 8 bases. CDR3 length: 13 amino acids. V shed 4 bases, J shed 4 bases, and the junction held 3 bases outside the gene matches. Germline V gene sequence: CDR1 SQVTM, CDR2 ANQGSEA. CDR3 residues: CSVATGGNQPQHF. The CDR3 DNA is TGCAGCGTTGCCACAGGGGGAAATCAGCCCCAGCATTTT.

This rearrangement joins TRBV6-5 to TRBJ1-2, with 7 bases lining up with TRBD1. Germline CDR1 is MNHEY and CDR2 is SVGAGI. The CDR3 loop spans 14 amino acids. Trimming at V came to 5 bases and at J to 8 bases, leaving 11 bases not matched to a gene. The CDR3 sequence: CASSPMGTEGGYTF. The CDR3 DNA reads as TGTGCCAGCAGTCCGATGGGGACAGAGGGGGGCTACACCTTC.

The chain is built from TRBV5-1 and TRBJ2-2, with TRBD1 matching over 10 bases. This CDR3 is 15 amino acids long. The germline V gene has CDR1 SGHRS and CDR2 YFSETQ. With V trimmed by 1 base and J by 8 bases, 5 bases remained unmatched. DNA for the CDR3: TGCGCCAGCAGCTTGAGACAGGGGGCTTCTGGGGAGCTGTTTTTT. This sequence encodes CASSLRQGASGELFF.

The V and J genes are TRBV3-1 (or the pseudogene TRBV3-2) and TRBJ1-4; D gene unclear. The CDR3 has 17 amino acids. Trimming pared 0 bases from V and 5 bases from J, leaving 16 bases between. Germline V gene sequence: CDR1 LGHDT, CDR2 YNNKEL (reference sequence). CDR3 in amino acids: CASSQDPPLSRNEKLFF. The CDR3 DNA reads TGTGCCAGCAGCCAAGACCCCCCACTTTCGAGGAATGAAAAACTGTTTTTT.

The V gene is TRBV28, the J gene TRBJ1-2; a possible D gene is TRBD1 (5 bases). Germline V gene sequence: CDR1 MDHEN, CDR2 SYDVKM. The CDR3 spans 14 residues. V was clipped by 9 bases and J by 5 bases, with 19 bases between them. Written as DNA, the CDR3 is TGTGCCAGTGCGACAGCCTCTCGCACTTATGGCTACACCTTC. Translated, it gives CASATASRTYGYTF.

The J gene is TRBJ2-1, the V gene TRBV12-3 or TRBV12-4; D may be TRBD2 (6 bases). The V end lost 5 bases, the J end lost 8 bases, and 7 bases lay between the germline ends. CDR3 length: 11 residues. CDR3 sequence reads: CASSRGYEQFF. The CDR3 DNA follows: TGTGCCAGCAGTCGGGGGTATGAGCAGTTCTTC.

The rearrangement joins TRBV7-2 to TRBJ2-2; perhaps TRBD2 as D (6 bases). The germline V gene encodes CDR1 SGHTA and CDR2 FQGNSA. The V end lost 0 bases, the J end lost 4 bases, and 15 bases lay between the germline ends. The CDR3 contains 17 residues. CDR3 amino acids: CASSLAAPLASTGELFF. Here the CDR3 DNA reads TGTGCCAGCAGCTTAGCGGCACCCCTAGCGTCCACCGGGGAGCTGTTTTTT.

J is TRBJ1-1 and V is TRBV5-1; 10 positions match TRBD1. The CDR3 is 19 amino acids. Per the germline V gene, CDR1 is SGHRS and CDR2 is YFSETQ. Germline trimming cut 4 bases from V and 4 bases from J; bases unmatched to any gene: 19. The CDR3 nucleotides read TGCGCCAGCAGCCGCCTATTGTCGGGACAGGGGTTTAGCGGCACTGAAGCTTTCTTT. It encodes CASSRLLSGQGFSGTEAFF.